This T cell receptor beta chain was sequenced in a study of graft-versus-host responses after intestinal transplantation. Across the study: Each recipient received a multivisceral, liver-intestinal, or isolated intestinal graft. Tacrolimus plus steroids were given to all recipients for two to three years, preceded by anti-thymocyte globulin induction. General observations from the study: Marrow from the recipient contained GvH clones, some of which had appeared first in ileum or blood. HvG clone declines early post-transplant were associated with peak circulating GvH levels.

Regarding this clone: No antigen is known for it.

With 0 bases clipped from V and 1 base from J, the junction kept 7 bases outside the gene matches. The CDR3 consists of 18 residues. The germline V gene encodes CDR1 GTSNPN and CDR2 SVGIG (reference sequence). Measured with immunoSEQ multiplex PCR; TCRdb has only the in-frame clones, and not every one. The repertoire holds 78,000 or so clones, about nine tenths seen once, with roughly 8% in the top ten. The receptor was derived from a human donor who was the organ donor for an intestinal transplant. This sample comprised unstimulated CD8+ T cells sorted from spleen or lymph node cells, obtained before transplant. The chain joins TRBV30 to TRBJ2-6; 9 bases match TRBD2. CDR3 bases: TGTGCCTGGAGTGTACAAGGCGGGGGGGCGTCTGGGGCCAACGTCCTGACTTTC. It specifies CAWSVQGGGASGANVLTF. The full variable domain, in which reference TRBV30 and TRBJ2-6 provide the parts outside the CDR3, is SQTIHQWPATLVQPVGSPLSLECTVEGTSNPNLYWYRQAAGRGLQLLFYSVGIGQISSEVPQNLSASRPQDRQFILSSKKLLLSDSGFYLCAWSVQGGGASGANVLTFGAGSRLTVL.